This entry features one T cell receptor beta chain sequence. Its antigen is unidentified. This record comes from a study of response to subunit inactivated influenza vaccine. The ends lost 3 bases at V and 1 base at J; junction bases unmatched: 6. CDR3 length: 16 amino acids. Germline V gene sequence: CDR1 SGHVS, CDR2 FNYEAQ. TCRdb independently ran MiXCR on the RT-PCR reads; one entry per CDR3 protein. Of 450,000 to 700,000 distinct CDR3 sequences listed, 14% are singletons. Study-wide points: Only a handful of new T cells, the authors suggested, are recruited with each seasonal influenza vaccination.

The V and J genes are TRBV7-6 and TRBJ2-3; TRBD2 aligns across 8 bases. The sequence derives from a man aged 45 to 65 who received an inactivated influenza vaccine. Sequenced material: PBMCs from blood, taken roughly 13 days after vaccination. The CDR3: CASSFYGGAGTDTQYF. CDR3 in DNA: TGTGCCAGCAGCTTTTACGGGGGGGCCGGCACAGATACGCAGTATTTT.